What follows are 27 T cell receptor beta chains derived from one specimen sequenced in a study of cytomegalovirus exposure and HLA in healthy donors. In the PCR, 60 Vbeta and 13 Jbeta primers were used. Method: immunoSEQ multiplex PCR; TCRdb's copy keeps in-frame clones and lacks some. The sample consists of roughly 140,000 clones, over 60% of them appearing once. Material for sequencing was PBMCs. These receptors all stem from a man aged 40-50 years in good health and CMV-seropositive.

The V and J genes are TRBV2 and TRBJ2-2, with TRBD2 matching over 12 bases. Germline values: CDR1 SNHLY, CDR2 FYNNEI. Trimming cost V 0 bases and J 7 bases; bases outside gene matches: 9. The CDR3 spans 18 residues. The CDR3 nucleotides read TGTGCCAGCAGTGAAGCGGGGCGACTAGCGGGAGAGGTCGGGGAGCTGTTTTTT. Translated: CASSEAGRLAGEVGELFF.

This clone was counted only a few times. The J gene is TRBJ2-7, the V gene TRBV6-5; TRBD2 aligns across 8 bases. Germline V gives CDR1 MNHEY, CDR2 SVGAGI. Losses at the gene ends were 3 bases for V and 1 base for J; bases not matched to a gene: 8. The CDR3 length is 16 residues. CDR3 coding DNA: TGTGCCAGCAGTTATGGGGGAGCGGGAGCGTCCTACGAGCAGTACTTC. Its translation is CASSYGGAGASYEQYF.

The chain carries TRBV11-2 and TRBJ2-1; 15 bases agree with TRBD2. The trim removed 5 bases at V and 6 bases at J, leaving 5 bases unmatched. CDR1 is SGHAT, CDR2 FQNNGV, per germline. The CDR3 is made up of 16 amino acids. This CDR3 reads CASSARTSGRGNEQFF. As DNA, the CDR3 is TGTGCCAGCAGCGCCCGGACTAGCGGGAGGGGCAATGAGCAGTTCTTC.

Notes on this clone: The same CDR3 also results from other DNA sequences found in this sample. The CDR3 DNA reads TGTGCCAGCAGCCCGGGACTAGCGGGATTTCTAGGGCAGTACTTC. Translation: CASSPGLAGFLGQYF. The chain recombines TRBV11-1 with TRBJ2-7, with TRBD2 matching over 13 bases. Germline V gene lookup returns CDR1 SGHAT and CDR2 FQDESV (reference sequence). The CDR3 has 15 residues. V trimming: 5 bases; J trimming: 9 bases; junction bases outside the gene matches: 10.

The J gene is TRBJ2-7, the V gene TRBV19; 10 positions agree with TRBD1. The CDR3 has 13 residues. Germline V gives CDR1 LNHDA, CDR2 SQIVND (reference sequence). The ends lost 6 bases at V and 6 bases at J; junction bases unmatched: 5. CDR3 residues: CASSSTGGTEQYF. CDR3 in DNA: TGTGCCAGTAGCTCGACAGGGGGCACCGAGCAGTACTTC. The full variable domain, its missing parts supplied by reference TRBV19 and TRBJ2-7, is DGGITQSPKYLFRKEGQNVTLSCEQNLNHDAMYWYRQDPGQGLRLIYYSQIVNDFQKGDIAEGYSVSREKKESFPLTVTSAQKNPTAFYLCASSSTGGTEQYFGPGTRLTVT.

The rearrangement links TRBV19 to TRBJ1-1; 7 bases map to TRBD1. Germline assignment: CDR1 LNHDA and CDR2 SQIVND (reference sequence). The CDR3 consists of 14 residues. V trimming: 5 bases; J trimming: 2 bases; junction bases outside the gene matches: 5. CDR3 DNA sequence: TGTGCCAGTAGTGTGGGACAGCTAAACACTGAAGCTTTCTTT. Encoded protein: CASSVGQLNTEAFF.

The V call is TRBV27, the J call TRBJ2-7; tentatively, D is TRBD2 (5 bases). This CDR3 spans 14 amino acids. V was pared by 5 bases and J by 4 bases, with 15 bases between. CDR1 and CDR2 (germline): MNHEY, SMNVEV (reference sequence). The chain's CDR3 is CASSSMLEDYEQYF. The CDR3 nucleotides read TGTGCCAGCAGTAGCATGTTGGAGGATTACGAGCAGTACTTC.

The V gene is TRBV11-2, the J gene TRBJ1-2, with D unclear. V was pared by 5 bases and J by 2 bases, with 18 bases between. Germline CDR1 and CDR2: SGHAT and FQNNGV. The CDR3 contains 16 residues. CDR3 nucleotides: TGTGCCAGCAGCCCTACCCGCTGGGTAGCAAACTATGGCTACACCTTC. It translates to CASSPTRWVANYGYTF.

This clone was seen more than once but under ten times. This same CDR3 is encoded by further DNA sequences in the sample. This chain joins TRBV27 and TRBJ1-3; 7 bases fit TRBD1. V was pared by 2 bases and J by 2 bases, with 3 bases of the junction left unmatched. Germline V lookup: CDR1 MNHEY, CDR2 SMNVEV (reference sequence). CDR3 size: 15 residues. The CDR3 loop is CASSLAGTAGNTIYF. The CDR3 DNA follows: TGTGCCAGCAGTTTAGCCGGGACAGCTGGAAACACCATATATTTT.

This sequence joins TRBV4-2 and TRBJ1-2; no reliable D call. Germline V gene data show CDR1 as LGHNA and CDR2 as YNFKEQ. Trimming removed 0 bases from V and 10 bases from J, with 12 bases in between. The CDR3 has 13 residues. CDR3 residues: CASSQDFRIAYTF. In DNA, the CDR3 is TGTGCCAGCAGCCAAGATTTCAGGATCGCCTACACCTTC.

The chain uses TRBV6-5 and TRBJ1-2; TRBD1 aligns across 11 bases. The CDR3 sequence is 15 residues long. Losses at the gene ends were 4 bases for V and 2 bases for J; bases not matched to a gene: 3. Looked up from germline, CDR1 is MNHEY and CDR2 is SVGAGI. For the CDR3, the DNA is TGTGCCAGCAGTTCAGGGACAGGGGGGAACTATGGCTACACCTTC. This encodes CASSSGTGGNYGYTF.

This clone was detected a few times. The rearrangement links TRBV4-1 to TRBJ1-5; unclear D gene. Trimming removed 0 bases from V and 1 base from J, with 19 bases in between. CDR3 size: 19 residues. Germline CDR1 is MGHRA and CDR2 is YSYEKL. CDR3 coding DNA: TGCGCCAGCAGCCAAGAAGCAAGCCTCGTTGGGCAGAGCAATCAGCCCCAGCATTTT. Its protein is CASSQEASLVGQSNQPQHF.

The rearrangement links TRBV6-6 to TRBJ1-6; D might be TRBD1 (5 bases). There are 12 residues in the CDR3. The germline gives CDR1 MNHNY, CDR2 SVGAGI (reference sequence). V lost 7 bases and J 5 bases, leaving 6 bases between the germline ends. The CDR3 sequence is CASIGDNSPLHF. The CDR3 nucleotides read TGTGCCAGCATAGGGGATAATTCACCCCTCCACTTT.

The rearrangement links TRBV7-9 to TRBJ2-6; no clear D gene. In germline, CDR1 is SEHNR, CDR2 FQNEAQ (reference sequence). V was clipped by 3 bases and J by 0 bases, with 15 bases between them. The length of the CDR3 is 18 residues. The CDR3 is CASSFLETLLSGANVLTF. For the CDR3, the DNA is TGTGCCAGCAGCTTCCTAGAGACTCTGCTCTCTGGGGCCAACGTCCTGACTTTC. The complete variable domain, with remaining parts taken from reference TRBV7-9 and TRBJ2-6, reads DTGVSQNPRHKITKRGQNVTFRCDPISEHNRLYWYRQTLGQGPEFLTYFQNEAQLEKSRLLSDRFSAERPKGSFSTLEIQRTEQGDSAMYLCASSFLETLLSGANVLTFGAGSRLTVL.

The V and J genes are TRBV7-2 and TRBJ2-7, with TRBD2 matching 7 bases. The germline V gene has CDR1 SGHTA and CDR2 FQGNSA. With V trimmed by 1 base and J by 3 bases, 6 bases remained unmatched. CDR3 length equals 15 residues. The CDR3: CASSLEAGSYYEQYF. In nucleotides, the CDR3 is TGTGCCAGCAGCTTAGAAGCGGGATCCTACTACGAGCAGTACTTC.

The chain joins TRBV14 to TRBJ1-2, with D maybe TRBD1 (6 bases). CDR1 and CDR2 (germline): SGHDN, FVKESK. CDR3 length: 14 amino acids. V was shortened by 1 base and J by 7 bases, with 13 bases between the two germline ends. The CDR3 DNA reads TGTGCCAGCAGCCAAGGGACAGTGGGATTTGGCTACACCTTC. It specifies CASSQGTVGFGYTF. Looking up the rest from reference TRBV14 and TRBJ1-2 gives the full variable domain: EAGVTQFPSHSVIEKGQTVTLRCDPISGHDNLYWYRRVMGKEIKFLLHFVKESKQDESGMPNNRFLAERTGGTYSTLKVQPAELEDSGVYFCASSQGTVGFGYTFGSGTRLTVV.

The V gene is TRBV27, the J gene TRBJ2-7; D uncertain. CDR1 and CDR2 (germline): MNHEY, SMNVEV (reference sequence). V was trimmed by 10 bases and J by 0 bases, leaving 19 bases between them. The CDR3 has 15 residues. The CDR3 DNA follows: TGTGCCACCATCACCGCCGAGACTGACTCCTACGAGCAGTACTTC. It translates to CATITAETDSYEQYF.

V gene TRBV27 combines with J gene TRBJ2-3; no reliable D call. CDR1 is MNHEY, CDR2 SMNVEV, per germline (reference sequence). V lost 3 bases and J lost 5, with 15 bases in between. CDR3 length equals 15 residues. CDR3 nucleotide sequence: TGTGCCAGCAGTTTTAGGTCATTAGCACAAGATACGCAGTATTTT. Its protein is CASSFRSLAQDTQYF.

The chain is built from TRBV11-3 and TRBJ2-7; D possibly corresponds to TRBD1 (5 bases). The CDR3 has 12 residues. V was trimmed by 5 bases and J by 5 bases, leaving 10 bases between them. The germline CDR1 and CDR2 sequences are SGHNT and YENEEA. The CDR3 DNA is TGTGCCAGCAGCAGGGGAAAGCACGAGCAGTACTTC. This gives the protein CASSRGKHEQYF.

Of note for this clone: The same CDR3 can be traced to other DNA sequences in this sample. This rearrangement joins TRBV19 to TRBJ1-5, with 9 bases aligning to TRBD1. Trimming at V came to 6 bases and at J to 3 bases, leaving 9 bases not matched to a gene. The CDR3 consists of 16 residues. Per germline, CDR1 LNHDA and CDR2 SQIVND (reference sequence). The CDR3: CASRAGTGRSNQPQHF. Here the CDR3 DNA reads TGTGCCAGTAGAGCCGGGACAGGGCGCTCCAATCAGCCCCAGCATTTT.

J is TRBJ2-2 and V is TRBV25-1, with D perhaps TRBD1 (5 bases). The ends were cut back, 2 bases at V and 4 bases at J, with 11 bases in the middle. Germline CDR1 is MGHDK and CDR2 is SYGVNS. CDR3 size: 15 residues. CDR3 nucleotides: TGTGCCAGCAGTGAAAGCCAGGGTCGCACCGGGGAGCTGTTTTTT. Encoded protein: CASSESQGRTGELFF.

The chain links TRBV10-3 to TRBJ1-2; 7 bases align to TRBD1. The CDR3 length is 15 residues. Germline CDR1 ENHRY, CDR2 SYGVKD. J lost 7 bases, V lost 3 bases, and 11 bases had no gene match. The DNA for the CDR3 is TGTGCCATCAGTGATGTCTATGGAGGGGGCACTGGCTACACCTTC. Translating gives CAISDVYGGGTGYTF.

The CDR3 loop is CASSSLRTVRDTQYF. The CDR3 DNA sequence: TGTGCCAGCAGTTCCTTAAGGACTGTACGAGATACGCAGTATTTT. The chain combines TRBV6-6 with TRBJ2-3; perhaps TRBD2 as D (5 bases). The V end lost 4 bases, the J end lost 5 bases, and 16 bases lay between the germline ends. The CDR3 is 15 amino acids. Germline CDR1 reads MNHNY; CDR2 reads SVGAGI (reference sequence).

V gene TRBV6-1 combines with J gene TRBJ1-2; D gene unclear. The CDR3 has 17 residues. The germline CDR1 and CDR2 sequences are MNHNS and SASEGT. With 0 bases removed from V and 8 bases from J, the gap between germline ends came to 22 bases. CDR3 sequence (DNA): TGTGCCAGCAGTGAAGCCGGCGGGAGGGATAAGTCTTGGGGCTACACCTTC. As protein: CASSEAGGRDKSWGYTF.

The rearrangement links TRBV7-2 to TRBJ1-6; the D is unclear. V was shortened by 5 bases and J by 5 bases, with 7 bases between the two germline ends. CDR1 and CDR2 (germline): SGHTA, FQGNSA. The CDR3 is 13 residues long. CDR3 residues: CASSRTNNSPLHF. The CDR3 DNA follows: TGTGCCAGCAGCCGTACAAATAATTCACCCCTCCACTTT. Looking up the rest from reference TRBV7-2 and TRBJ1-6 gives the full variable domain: GAGVSQSPSNKVTEKGKDVELRCDPISGHTALYWYRQSLGQGLEFLIYFQGNSAPDKSGLPSDRFSAERTGGSVSTLTIQRTQQEDSAVYLCASSRTNNSPLHFGNGTRLTVT.

The CDR3 loop is CASSTPTSGSQYEQFF. CDR3 DNA sequence: TGTGCCAGCAGCACCCCGACTAGCGGGAGTCAGTATGAGCAGTTCTTC. The chain combines TRBV9 with TRBJ2-1; 12 bases fit TRBD2. CDR3 length: 16 amino acids. The V gene end was trimmed by 4 bases and the J gene end by 8 bases; junction bases not matched to a gene: 10. Germline CDR1 is SGDLS and CDR2 is YYNGEE.

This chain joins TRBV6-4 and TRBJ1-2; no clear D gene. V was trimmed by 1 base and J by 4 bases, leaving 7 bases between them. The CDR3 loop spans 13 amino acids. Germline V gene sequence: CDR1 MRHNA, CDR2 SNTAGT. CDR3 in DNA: TGTGCCAGCAGTGACTTGGGAGGCTATGGCTACACCTTC. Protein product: CASSDLGGYGYTF.